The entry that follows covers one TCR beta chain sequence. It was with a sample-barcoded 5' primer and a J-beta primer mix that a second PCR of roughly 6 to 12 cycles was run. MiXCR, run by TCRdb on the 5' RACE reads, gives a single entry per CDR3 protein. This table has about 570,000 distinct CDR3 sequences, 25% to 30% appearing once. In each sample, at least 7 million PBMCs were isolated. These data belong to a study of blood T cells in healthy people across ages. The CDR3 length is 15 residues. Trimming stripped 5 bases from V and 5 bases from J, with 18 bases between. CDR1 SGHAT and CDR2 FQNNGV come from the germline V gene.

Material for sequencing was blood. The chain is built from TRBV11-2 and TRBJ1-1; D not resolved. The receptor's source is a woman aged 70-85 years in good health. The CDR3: CASSRLEGSRTEAFF. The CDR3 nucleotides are TGTGCCAGCAGCCGCCTAGAGGGATCGAGAACTGAAGCTTTCTTT.